The sequence of this T cell receptor beta chain was determined in a study of molecular identifiers for immune sequencing clone quantification. V dropped 5 bases and J dropped 4; count of bases not matched to a gene: 11. This CDR3 comprises 16 residues. A note on this clonotype: What it binds is unknown.

Whole-study results and caveats: Clones carrying above 20 RNA copies accounted for over 97% of effector molecules, under 1% in naive cells.

TCRdb fed the PCR reads into MiXCR, producing one record per CDR3 protein. The repertoire holds about half a million distinct CDR3 sequences, 20% to 25% seen once, with about 0.8% in the top ten. Source material: naive CD8+ T cells from blood, with Jurkat cell RNA spiked in. Specified subset: FACS-sorted CD8+CD4-CCR7+CD45RA+ naive T cells. This receptor was taken from a human donor in good health. Some libraries in this study had Jurkat cell RNA spiked in. The chain employs TRBV12-3 or TRBV12-4 and TRBJ1-2, with 9 bases fitting TRBD1. The CDR3 spells CASSIGTGTRAYGYTF. CDR3 coding DNA: TGTGCCAGCAGTATCGGGACAGGGACACGGGCCTATGGCTACACCTTC.